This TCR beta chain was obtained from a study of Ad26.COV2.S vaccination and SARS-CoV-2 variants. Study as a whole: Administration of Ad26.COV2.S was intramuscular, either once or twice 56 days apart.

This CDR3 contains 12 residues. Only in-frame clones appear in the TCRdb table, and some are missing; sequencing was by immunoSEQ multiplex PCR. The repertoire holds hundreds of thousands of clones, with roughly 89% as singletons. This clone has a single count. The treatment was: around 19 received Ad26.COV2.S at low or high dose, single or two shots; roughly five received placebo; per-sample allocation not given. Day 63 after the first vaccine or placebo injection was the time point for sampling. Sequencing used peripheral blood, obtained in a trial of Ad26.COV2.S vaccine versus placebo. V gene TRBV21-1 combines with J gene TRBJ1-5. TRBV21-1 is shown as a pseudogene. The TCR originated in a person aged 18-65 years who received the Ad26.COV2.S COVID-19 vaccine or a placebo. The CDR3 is CASSPSNQPQHF. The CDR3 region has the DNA TGTGCCAGCTCGCCGAGCAATCAGCCCCAGCATTTT.